These 29 T cell receptor beta chains came from one sample sequenced in a study of low-dose radiotherapy and immunotherapy resistance in tumors. Time point indicated: before trial treatment. Both TCRalpha and TCRbeta chains were reverse transcribed with V-gene-specific primers. TCRs were put through 20 PCR cycles of amplification with Phusion. A constant-region primer and the V-primer adapter served as the primer pair. TCRdb processed the reads anew with MiXCR; each CDR3 protein has one entry. Of around 76,000 distinct CDR3 sequences in the sample, around a third are singletons; the top ten hold approximately 12%. This sample comprised PBMCs, obtained before treatment. The receptors come from a female donor with ovarian cancer.

This clonotype was observed a few times. This sequence is one base from a far larger clone and is likely a read error. This rearrangement joins TRBV5-1 to TRBJ2-5, with TRBD2 as a possible D gene (5 bases). V was pared by 1 base and J by 11 bases, with 18 bases between. The CDR3 covers 14 residues. CDR1 is SGHRS, CDR2 YFSETQ, per germline. The DNA of the CDR3 is TGCGCCAGCAGCTTGTCTCCTAGCTATGGTGAGCAGTACTTC. Translating gives CASSLSPSYGEQYF.

This clonotype was seen at least ten times. V is TRBV4-2 and J is TRBJ2-1; 10 bases are a match to TRBD2. Germline CDR1 LGHNA, CDR2 YNFKEQ. The CDR3 is 16 amino acids. V lost 1 base to trimming and J lost 3 bases; unmatched junction nucleotides: 3. CDR3 region: CASSQGGLADYNEQFF. CDR3 DNA sequence: TGTGCCAGCAGCCAAGGTGGACTAGCGGACTACAATGAGCAGTTCTTC.

This clonotype was counted only a few times. J is TRBJ2-2 and V is TRBV5-1; 10 nucleotides align to TRBD1. J was trimmed by 6 bases and V by 0 bases; bases with no gene match: 5. The CDR3 is made up of 16 amino acids. Germline lookup yields CDR1 SGHRS and CDR2 YFSETQ. DNA of the CDR3: TGCGCCAGCAGCTTGGTGGGACAGGGGCCAGCCGGGGAGCTGTTTTTT. Amino acid sequence: CASSLVGQGPAGELFF. The whole variable domain, filled in from reference TRBV5-1 and TRBJ2-2, reads KAGVTQTPRYLIKTRGQQVTLSCSPISGHRSVSWYQQTPGQGLQFLFEYFSETQRNKGNFPGRFSGRQFSNSRSEMNVSTLELGDSALYLCASSLVGQGPAGELFFGEGSRLTVL.

In its sample, this clonotype was seen many times. The gene calls are TRBV23-1 and TRBJ1-2; D is undetermined. TRBV23-1 is an ORF, and what it does is uncertain. The V gene lost 4 bases and the J gene lost 7 bases, with 10 bases spanning the gap. The CDR3 loop spans 12 amino acids. CDR3 sequence reads: CASSRSTSGYTF. The CDR3 DNA sequence: TGCGCCAGCAGTCGGAGTACCTCTGGCTACACCTTC.

The table lists this clonotype with many counts. CDR3 in amino acids: CSASWDRELHGYTF. The CDR3 DNA reads as TGCAGTGCTTCGTGGGACAGGGAATTGCATGGCTACACCTTC. The genes are TRBV20-1 and TRBJ1-2, with 9 nucleotides matching TRBD1. CDR1 and CDR2 (germline): DFQATT, SNEGSKA (reference sequence). The CDR3 contains 14 residues. The V gene end was trimmed by 5 bases and the J gene end by 6 bases; junction bases not matched to a gene: 10.

In its sample, this clonotype was seen many times. This chain connects TRBV27 to TRBJ2-2, with TRBD1 matching over 11 bases. J was trimmed by 5 bases and V by 7 bases; bases with no gene match: 3. CDR1 is MNHEY and CDR2 is SMNVEV in the germline V gene (reference sequence). The CDR3 consists of 14 residues. CDR3 nucleotide sequence: TGTGCCAGCAAAGGGACAGGGGGTACCGGGGAGCTGTTTTTT. Amino acids: CASKGTGGTGELFF.

The chain couples TRBV30 to TRBJ1-5; TRBD1 matches at 9 bases. CDR3 length: 15 amino acids. Looked up from germline, CDR1 is GTSNPN and CDR2 is SVGIG (reference sequence). V trimming: 4 bases; J trimming: 4 bases; junction bases outside the gene matches: 8. This CDR3 reads CAWTADRGGNQPQHF. CDR3 bases: TGTGCCTGGACCGCGGACAGGGGAGGTAATCAGCCCCAGCATTTT.

As to this clonotype: A single base is all that separates this from a far larger clone, so a read error is likely. The chain combines TRBV11-3 with TRBJ2-7; D is perhaps TRBD2 (5 bases). This CDR3 is built from 14 residues. Germline CDR1 SGHNT, CDR2 YENEEA. The CDR3 DNA reads TGCGCCAGCAGCTCTTTGAGAGGGTCCTACGAGCAGCACTTC. This translates into CASSSLRGSYEQHF.

J is TRBJ2-2 and V is TRBV11-2; no firm D call. The CDR3 totals 13 residues. CDR1 is SGHAT and CDR2 is FQNNGV in the germline V gene. Trimming shortened V by 6 bases and J by 8 bases, and 13 bases separated the two germline ends. This CDR3 reads CASRALRGGELFF. The CDR3 DNA sequence: TGTGCCAGCAGAGCTCTTCGTGGGGGGGAGCTGTTTTTT.

This clonotype was seen repeatedly, ten times or more. This chain uses TRBV12-3 or TRBV12-4 with TRBJ2-1, with 7 positions matching TRBD2. With 4 bases clipped from V and 3 bases from J, the junction kept 9 bases outside the gene matches. This CDR3 is 16 amino acids long. CDR3 bases: TGTGCCAGCAGTTCTAGCGGAGGTGGGATCTACAATGAGCAGTTCTTC. Amino acids: CASSSSGGGIYNEQFF.

This rearrangement joins TRBV28 to TRBJ1-3, with TRBD1 identical over 7 bases. CDR3 length: 13 residues. Per germline, CDR1 MDHEN and CDR2 SYDVKM. V gave up 7 bases and J gave up 2 bases; unmatched junction bases: 2. The DNA of the CDR3 is TGTGCCAGCACCAGGGGGGCTGGAAACACCATATATTTT. Translating gives CASTRGAGNTIYF.

The gene calls are TRBV7-2 and TRBJ1-5, with D possibly TRBD1 on 6 matching bases. V lost 0 bases, J lost 7 bases, and 19 bases lay in between. This CDR3 contains 17 residues. Germline CDR1 is SGHTA and CDR2 is FQGNSA. As DNA, the CDR3 is TGTGCCAGCAGCTTAGCGGCCCGGGGGCTGGGAATGCAGCCCCAGCATTTT. Its protein is CASSLAARGLGMQPQHF.

The table lists this clonotype with many counts. The V call is TRBV28, the J call TRBJ2-3; D call uncertain. The germline V gene encodes CDR1 MDHEN and CDR2 SYDVKM. V was pared by 3 bases and J by 1 base, with 11 bases between. The CDR3 runs 15 residues. CDR3 in DNA: TGTGCCAGCAGTTTCGTCAGTCCGGGCACAGATACGCAGTATTTT. Its protein product is CASSFVSPGTDTQYF.

In this sample, this clonotype turned up many times. The rearrangement joins TRBV28 to TRBJ1-5; no reliable D call. This CDR3 is built from 14 residues. Germline values: CDR1 MDHEN, CDR2 SYDVKM. V shed 3 bases and J shed 3 bases, with 9 bases lying between them. CDR3 nucleotide sequence: TGTGCCAGCAGTTTTTTACAGTCCAATCAGCCCCAGCATTTT. Translated, it gives CASSFLQSNQPQHF.

The V call is TRBV3-1, the J call TRBJ2-7; 8 bases are shared with TRBD1. The CDR3 contains 13 residues. The V segment lost 4 bases and the J segment 12 bases; nucleotides outside the gene matches: 11. Germline CDR1 and CDR2: LGHDT and YNNKEL (reference sequence). The CDR3 reads CASSPPDRGGPYF. Written as DNA, the CDR3 is TGTGCCAGCAGCCCGCCCGACAGGGGTGGGCCGTACTTC.

Ten or more counts support this clonotype. The chain couples TRBV10-1 to TRBJ2-1; TRBD2 matches at 10 bases. The CDR3 runs to 14 residues. CDR1 is WNHNN, CDR2 SYGVQD, per germline (reference sequence). V was clipped by 2 bases and J by 10 bases; unmatched bases: 5. The CDR3 reads CASSELAGAREQFF. The CDR3 nucleotides are TGCGCCAGCAGTGAGCTAGCGGGAGCGCGGGAGCAGTTCTTC.

This clonotype occurred many times. The chain employs TRBV19 and TRBJ2-1, with 12 bases matching TRBD2. Germline V gives CDR1 LNHDA, CDR2 SQIVND (reference sequence). The CDR3 has 13 amino acids. The trim removed 7 bases at V and 10 bases at J, leaving 5 bases unmatched. Here the CDR3 DNA reads TGTGCCAGTACAAGGACTAGCGGGGTAGAGCAGTTCTTC. This sequence encodes CASTRTSGVEQFF. Based on the CDR3 plus reference TRBV19 and TRBJ2-1, the full variable domain is DGGITQSPKYLFRKEGQNVTLSCEQNLNHDAMYWYRQDPGQGLRLIYYSQIVNDFQKGDIAEGYSVSREKKESFPLTVTSAQKNPTAFYLCASTRTSGVEQFFGPGTRLTVL.

CDR3 amino acids: CASSTSTGRRPDEQYF. The CDR3 coding sequence is TGTGCCAGCAGCACCAGCACAGGCCGCCGTCCTGACGAGCAGTACTTC. This chain links TRBV9 with TRBJ2-7; a weak D match, TRBD1 (5 bases). Trimming pared 4 bases from V and 5 bases from J, leaving 22 bases between. The CDR3 contains 16 residues. Germline V gene lookup returns CDR1 SGDLS and CDR2 YYNGEE. Variable domain in full (rest from reference TRBV9 and TRBJ2-7): DSGVTQTPKHLITATGQRVTLRCSPRSGDLSVYWYQQSLDQGLQFLIQYYNGEERAKGNILERFSAQQFPDLHSELNLSSLELGDSALYFCASSTSTGRRPDEQYFGPGTRLTVT.

This clonotype appeared many times. V and J are TRBV25-1 and TRBJ2-1; TRBD1 matches at 7 bases. Germline V lookup: CDR1 MGHDK, CDR2 SYGVNS. This CDR3 is built from 13 residues. V was clipped by 4 bases and J by 7 bases; unmatched bases: 4. The CDR3 sequence is CASSVTGVNEQFF. CDR3 coding DNA: TGTGCCAGCAGTGTTACAGGGGTGAATGAGCAGTTCTTC.

As concerns this clonotype: A far larger clone is one base from this, pointing to a likely read error. This sequence joins TRBV5-3 and TRBJ2-1; D possibly uses TRBD1 or TRBD2 (6 bases each). TRBV5-3 is recorded as an ORF, its role being uncertain. This CDR3 contains 17 residues. The CDR3 coding sequence is TGTGCCAGCAGCTTAGGCCACGGGACGCCGGGGGCGAATGAGCGGTTCTTC. It translates to CASSLGHGTPGANERFF.

About this clonotype itself: Since the CDR3 does not end with the conserved phenylalanine or tryptophan, this likely comes from a read error. The chain combines TRBV19 with TRBJ1-5; D not resolved. With 3 bases removed from V and 5 bases from J, the gap between germline ends came to 5 bases. There are 12 residues in the CDR3. CDR1 is LNHDA and CDR2 is SQIVND in the germline V gene (reference sequence). CDR3 amino acids: CASSIYDQPQHC. CDR3 bases: TGTGCCAGTAGTATTTACGATCAGCCCCAGCATTGT.

Details on this clonotype: With a far larger clone one base away, a read error is the likely cause. This CDR3 is missing its conserved last phenylalanine or tryptophan, likely due to a read error. The genes are TRBV13 and TRBJ1-2, with D uncertain. The CDR3 contains 12 residues. V was pared by 0 bases and J by 7 bases, with 6 bases between. Germline values: CDR1 PRHDT, CDR2 FYEKMQ (reference sequence). The CDR3 DNA is TGTGCCAGCAGCTTAGGGGGAGTTGGCTACACCTTA. As protein: CASSLGGVGYTL.

The CDR3 reads CASSQGPSGEGSLRESGYEQYF. The CDR3 DNA follows: TGTGCCAGCAGCCAAGGGCCTAGCGGGGAGGGAAGTCTTAGGGAATCGGGCTACGAGCAGTACTTC. This chain uses TRBV4-2 with TRBJ2-7, with TRBD2 identical over 9 bases. Germline trimming cut 1 base from V and 3 bases from J; bases unmatched to any gene: 25. Germline CDR1 LGHNA, CDR2 YNFKEQ. CDR3 length equals 22 residues.

This clonotype was found many times. The chain couples TRBV29-1 to TRBJ1-1; tentatively, D is TRBD1 (6 bases). Between the trimmed V and J ends, which lost 7 bases and 5 bases, there was a span of 17 bases. From germline, CDR1 is SQVTM and CDR2 ANQGSEA. There are 13 residues in the CDR3. Here the CDR3 reads CSGGQGRGTEAFF. The CDR3 DNA reads TGCAGCGGAGGCCAGGGGCGTGGGACTGAAGCTTTCTTT.

This clonotype was detected ten times or more. The V gene is TRBV5-1, the J gene TRBJ2-2, with D maybe TRBD2 (5 bases). The V gene's germline CDR1 is SGHRS and CDR2 YFSETQ. CDR3 length equals 14 residues. Trimming stripped 4 bases from V and 6 bases from J, with 13 bases between. CDR3 protein: CASSPFLRAGELFF. CDR3 DNA sequence: TGCGCCAGCAGCCCCTTTTTGAGGGCCGGGGAGCTGTTTTTT.

The chain couples TRBV6-2 or TRBV6-3 to TRBJ2-1, with D unclear. The CDR3 length is 16 residues. V lost 11 bases and J 8 bases, leaving 28 bases between the germline ends. CDR1 MNHEY and CDR2 SVGEGT come from the germline V gene. This CDR3 reads CACTRAGGILHDEQFF. The CDR3 nucleotides are TGTGCCTGTACCCGGGCAGGCGGTATACTCCACGATGAGCAGTTCTTC.

About this clonotype itself: The DNA is omitted, as the CDR3 cannot be located on it reliably, and the CDR3 follows TCRdb's listing. The chain employs TRBV12-3 or TRBV12-4 and TRBJ2-2; the tabulated D call, TRBD2, remains unverified against the DNA. 16 amino acids form the CDR3, both terminal residues included. The CDR3 is CASSPIARDTGELFFF.

This clonotype was seen many times. The chain uses TRBV3-1 and TRBJ2-5, with 11 bases identical to TRBD2. V was pared by 1 base and J by 11 bases, with 9 bases of the junction left unmatched. This CDR3 region has 15 residues. Germline values: CDR1 LGHDT, CDR2 YNNKEL (reference sequence). The CDR3 loop reads CASSQGEPGLAVQYF. The CDR3 nucleotides read TGTGCCAGCAGCCAAGGAGAACCGGGACTAGCGGTGCAGTACTTC.

The table lists this clonotype with many counts. The rearrangement uses TRBV29-1 and TRBJ2-5; TRBD1 matches at 7 bases. Germline V gene data show CDR1 as SQVTM and CDR2 as ANQGSEA. Trimming took 4 bases from V and 2 from J; bases not matched to a gene: 1. This CDR3 spans 12 amino acids. This CDR3 is CSVGTGQETQYF. The CDR3 DNA reads as TGCAGCGTTGGGACAGGACAAGAGACCCAGTACTTC.